The 18 T cell receptor beta chains below come from one sample, sequenced in a study of blood T cell repertoires in COVID-19. TCRdb's copy holds only in-frame clones and misses some; the assay was immunoSEQ multiplex PCR. The sample includes fewer than 250,000 clones, approximately 83% of them seen just once. Sequenced: peripheral blood. The receptors here all came from a woman aged 40 to 55 with active or convalescent COVID-19.

The gene calls are TRBV4-3 and TRBJ2-7, with 9 positions matching TRBD1. Trimming took 4 bases from V and 5 from J; bases not matched to a gene: 12. This CDR3 has 16 amino acids. The germline V gene encodes CDR1 LGHNA and CDR2 YSLEER. CDR3 loop: CASSRRSGTGLDEQYF. The CDR3 DNA is TGCGCCAGCAGCCGAAGATCCGGGACAGGGTTAGACGAGCAGTACTTC.

The chain uses TRBV25-1 and TRBJ1-1; D unclear. The CDR3 is 12 residues long. V lost 4 bases, J lost 9 bases, and 12 bases lay in between. The germline gives CDR1 MGHDK, CDR2 SYGVNS. CDR3 nucleotides: TGTGCCAGCAGTGGGCCGGGAGTAAAAGCTTTCTTT. Translated, it gives CASSGPGVKAFF.

The chain links TRBV5-1 to TRBJ2-5; no clear D gene. This CDR3 is built from 11 residues. Trimming took off 2 bases at V and 5 bases at J, with 4 bases between the two ends. CDR1 and CDR2 from the germline V gene are SGHRS and YFSETQ. The DNA for the CDR3 is TGCGCCAGCAGCTTACGGGAGACCCAGTACTTC. It yields the protein CASSLRETQYF.

The genes are TRBV30 and TRBJ2-6; a weak D match, TRBD1 (6 bases). This CDR3 contains 15 residues. V gave up 7 bases and J gave up 3 bases, with 16 bases separating them. Germline V gene sequence: CDR1 GTSNPN, CDR2 SVGIG (reference sequence). Here the CDR3 DNA reads TGTGCCTCCTATGGGGGACACAGTGGGGCCAACGTCCTGACTTTC. Protein product: CASYGGHSGANVLTF.

J is TRBJ2-1 and V is TRBV11-3, with 8 bases aligning to TRBD2. Germline CDR1 is SGHNT and CDR2 is YENEEA. The CDR3 is 17 residues long. Trimming at V came to 6 bases and at J to 1 base, leaving 11 bases not matched to a gene. As DNA, the CDR3 is TGTGCCAGCAGTCCCGGGTCGAGCGGGGGATCCTACAATGAGCAGTTCTTC. The encoded protein is CASSPGSSGGSYNEQFF.

The genes are TRBV29-1 and TRBJ1-4; D is ambiguous. Germline CDR1 is SQVTM and CDR2 is ANQGSEA. The CDR3 sequence is 11 residues long. V was clipped by 4 bases and J by 8 bases, with 8 bases between them. In nucleotides, the CDR3 is TGCAGCGTTGCGGACTCCGAAAAACTGTTTTTT. It is translated as CSVADSEKLFF.

The chain has TRBV18 and TRBJ2-1, with D uncertain. Germline-derived CDR1 and CDR2 are KGHSH and LQKENI. Deletions cut 3 bases from V and 1 base from J, with 10 bases between. This CDR3 region has 15 residues. CDR3 nucleotide sequence: TGTGCCAGCTCACCCTTAGCAAGGTCCTACAATGAGCAGTTCTTC. Translation: CASSPLARSYNEQFF.

V is TRBV27 and J is TRBJ2-5; no clear D gene. Germline V gene lookup returns CDR1 MNHEY and CDR2 SMNVEV (reference sequence). V lost 5 bases and J 3 bases, leaving 7 bases between the germline ends. This CDR3 has 12 residues. The CDR3, as DNA: TGTGCCAGCAGTCGCCCGGAAGAGACCCAGTACTTC. It translates to CASSRPEETQYF.

The chain carries TRBV7-2 and TRBJ2-3; D call uncertain. The CDR3 extends over 12 amino acids. Deletions cut 1 base from V and 7 bases from J, with 6 bases between. From germline, CDR1 is SGHTA and CDR2 FQGNSA. The CDR3 loop reads CASSLGGNTQYF. Here the CDR3 DNA reads TGTGCCAGCAGCTTAGGAGGTAATACGCAGTATTTT.

This chain joins TRBV7-3 and TRBJ1-1; D is perhaps TRBD1 (5 bases). V lost 3 bases to trimming and J lost 5 bases, with 13 bases between them. The V gene's germline CDR1 is SGHTA and CDR2 FQGTGA. CDR3 length: 14 amino acids. The CDR3 DNA sequence: TGTGCCAGCAGCTTTCAGGGTAGTCTAACTGAAGCTTTCTTT. This gives the protein CASSFQGSLTEAFF.

The chain couples TRBV6-5 to TRBJ1-5, with 9 bases lining up with TRBD1. There are 15 residues in the CDR3. V shed 6 bases, J shed 3 bases, and the junction held 6 bases outside the gene matches. CDR1 and CDR2 (germline): MNHEY, SVGAGI. CDR3 amino acids: CASRADRGLNQPQHF. The CDR3 region has the DNA TGTGCCAGCAGGGCGGACAGGGGCCTCAATCAGCCCCAGCATTTT.

This clone has more than one count but fewer than ten. The chain joins TRBV2 to TRBJ2-7; D is unclear. The CDR3 is 11 residues long. Germline V CDR1 and CDR2: SNHLY, FYNNEI. The ends were cut back, 8 bases at V and 2 bases at J, with 7 bases in the middle. As DNA, the CDR3 is TGTGCCAGCTTCGCGGCCTACGAGCAGTACTTC. Its translation: CASFAAYEQYF.

V gene TRBV5-1 combines with J gene TRBJ2-5; 7 bases align to TRBD2. The CDR3 is 14 residues long. The germline CDR1 and CDR2 sequences are SGHRS and YFSETQ. Trimming at V came to 0 bases and at J to 3 bases, leaving 2 bases not matched to a gene. The CDR3 sequence: CASSLAGGKETQYF. The CDR3 DNA follows: TGCGCCAGCAGCTTGGCCGGGGGGAAAGAGACCCAGTACTTC.

The V call is TRBV19, the J call TRBJ1-1; 7 nucleotides align to TRBD1. Per the germline V gene, CDR1 is LNHDA and CDR2 is SQIVND (reference sequence). After removal of 1 base from V and 5 bases from J, the junction contained 4 bases not matched to a gene. There are 14 residues in the CDR3. The CDR3 loop reads CASSIGVQGTEAFF. CDR3 coding DNA: TGTGCCAGTAGTATAGGGGTACAGGGGACTGAAGCTTTCTTT.

The chain employs TRBV5-4 and TRBJ2-7, with 9 bases aligning to TRBD2. The CDR3 contains 15 residues. Trimming removed 4 bases from V and 7 bases from J; junction bases left unmatched: 12. Germline CDR1 is SGHNT and CDR2 is YYREEE (reference sequence). The CDR3 sequence: CASSAQAGGGWEQYF. The CDR3 DNA reads TGTGCCAGCAGCGCACAAGCGGGAGGCGGTTGGGAGCAGTACTTC.

This chain joins TRBV6-2 or TRBV6-3 and TRBJ2-7; 7 bases match TRBD2. This CDR3 region has 14 residues. CDR1 is MNHEY, CDR2 SVGEGT, per germline. The V segment lost 2 bases and the J segment 2 bases; nucleotides outside the gene matches: 3. The CDR3 DNA is TGTGCCAGCAGTTACAAGCGGGGCCCCTACGAGCAGTACTTC. It translates to CASSYKRGPYEQYF.

The chain uses TRBV5-1 and TRBJ1-4; 9 positions match TRBD1. There are 20 residues in the CDR3. CDR1 is SGHRS, CDR2 YFSETQ, per germline. Unmatched junction bases numbered 19, after V lost 0 bases and J lost 7 bases. In DNA form, the CDR3 reads TGCGCCAGCAGCTTGGCCCCTAATACAGGGGGCGAGGGCAAGGCTGAAAAACTGTTTTTT. This translates into CASSLAPNTGGEGKAEKLFF.

V is TRBV18 and J is TRBJ1-3; 8 nucleotides match TRBD1. Germline V gene data show CDR1 as KGHSH and CDR2 as LQKENI. V gave up 0 bases and J gave up 4 bases; unmatched junction bases: 5. The CDR3 has 16 residues. The chain's CDR3 is CASSPPLDRVGNTIYF. CDR3 nucleotide sequence: TGTGCCAGCTCACCACCGTTGGACAGGGTCGGAAACACCATATATTTT.